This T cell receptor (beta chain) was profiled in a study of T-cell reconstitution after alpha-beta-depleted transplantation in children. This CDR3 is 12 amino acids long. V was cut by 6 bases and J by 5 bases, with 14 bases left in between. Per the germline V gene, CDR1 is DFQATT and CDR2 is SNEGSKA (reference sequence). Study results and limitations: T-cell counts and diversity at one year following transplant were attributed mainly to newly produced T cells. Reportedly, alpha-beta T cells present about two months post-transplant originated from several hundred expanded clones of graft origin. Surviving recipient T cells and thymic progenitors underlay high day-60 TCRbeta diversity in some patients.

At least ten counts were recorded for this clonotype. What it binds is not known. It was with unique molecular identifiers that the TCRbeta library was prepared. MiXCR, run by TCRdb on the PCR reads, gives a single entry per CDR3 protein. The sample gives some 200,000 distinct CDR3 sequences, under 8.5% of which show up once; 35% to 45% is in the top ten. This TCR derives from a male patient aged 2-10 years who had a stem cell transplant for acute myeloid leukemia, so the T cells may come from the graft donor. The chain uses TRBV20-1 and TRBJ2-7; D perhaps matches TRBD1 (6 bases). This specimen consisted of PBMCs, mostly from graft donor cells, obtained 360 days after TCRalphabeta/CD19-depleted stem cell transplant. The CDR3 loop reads CSAKQGSHEQYF. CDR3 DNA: TGCAGTGCAAAACAGGGTTCCCACGAGCAGTACTTC.